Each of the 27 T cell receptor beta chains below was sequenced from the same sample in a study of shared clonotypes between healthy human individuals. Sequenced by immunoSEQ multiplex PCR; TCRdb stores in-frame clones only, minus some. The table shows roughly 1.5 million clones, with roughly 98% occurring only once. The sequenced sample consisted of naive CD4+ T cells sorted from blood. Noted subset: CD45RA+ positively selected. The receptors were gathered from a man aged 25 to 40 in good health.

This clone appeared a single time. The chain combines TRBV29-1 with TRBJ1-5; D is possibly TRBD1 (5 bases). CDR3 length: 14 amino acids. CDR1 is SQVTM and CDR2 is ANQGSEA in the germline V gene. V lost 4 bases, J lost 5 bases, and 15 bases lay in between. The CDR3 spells CSVGSLVGDQPQHF. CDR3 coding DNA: TGCAGCGTTGGTTCCCTTGTGGGGGATCAGCCCCAGCATTTT.

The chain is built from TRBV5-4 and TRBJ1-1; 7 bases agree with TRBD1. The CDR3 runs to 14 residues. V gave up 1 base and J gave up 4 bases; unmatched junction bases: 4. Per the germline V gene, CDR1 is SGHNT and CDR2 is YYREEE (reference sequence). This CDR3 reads CASSLQGGSTEAFF. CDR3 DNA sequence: TGTGCCAGCAGCTTGCAGGGGGGGAGCACTGAAGCTTTCTTT. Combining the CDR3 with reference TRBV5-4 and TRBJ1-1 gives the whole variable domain ETGVTQSPTHLIKTRGQQVTLRCSSQSGHNTVSWYQQALGQGPQFIFQYYREEENGRGNFPPRFSGLQFPNYSSELNVNALELDDSALYLCASSLQGGSTEAFFGQGTRLTVV.

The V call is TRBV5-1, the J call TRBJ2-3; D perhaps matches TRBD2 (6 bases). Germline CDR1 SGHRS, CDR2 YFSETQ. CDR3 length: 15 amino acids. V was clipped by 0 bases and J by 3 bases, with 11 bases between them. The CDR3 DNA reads TGCGCCAGCAGCTTGGTCGGGAGTGGGACAGATACGCAGTATTTT. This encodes CASSLVGSGTDTQYF.

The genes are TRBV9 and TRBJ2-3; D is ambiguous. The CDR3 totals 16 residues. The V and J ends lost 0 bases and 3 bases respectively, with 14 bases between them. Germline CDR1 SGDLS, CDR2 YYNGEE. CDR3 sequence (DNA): TGTGCCAGCAGCGTAGATCCCATAAGAGGTACAGATACGCAGTATTTT. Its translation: CASSVDPIRGTDTQYF.

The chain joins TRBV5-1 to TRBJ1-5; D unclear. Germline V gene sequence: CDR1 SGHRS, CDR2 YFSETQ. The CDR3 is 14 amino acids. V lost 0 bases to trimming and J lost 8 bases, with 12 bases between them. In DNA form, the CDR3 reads TGCGCCAGCAGCTTGGTGCCAGGCCACGAGCCCCAGCATTTT. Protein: CASSLVPGHEPQHF.

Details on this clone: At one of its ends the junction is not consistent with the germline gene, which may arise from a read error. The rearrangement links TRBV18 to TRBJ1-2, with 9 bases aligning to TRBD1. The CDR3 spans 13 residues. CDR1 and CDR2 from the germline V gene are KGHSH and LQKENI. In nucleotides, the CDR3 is TGTGCCAGCTCGGCTAGACAGGGGGACTTTAACTCCTTC. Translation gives CASSARQGDFNSF. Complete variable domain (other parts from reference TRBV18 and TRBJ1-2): NAGVMQNPRHLVRRRGQEARLRCSPMKGHSHVYWYRQLPEEGLKFMVYLQKENIIDESGMPKERFSAEFPKEGPSILRIQQVVRGDSAAYFCASSARQGDFNSFGSGTRLTVV.

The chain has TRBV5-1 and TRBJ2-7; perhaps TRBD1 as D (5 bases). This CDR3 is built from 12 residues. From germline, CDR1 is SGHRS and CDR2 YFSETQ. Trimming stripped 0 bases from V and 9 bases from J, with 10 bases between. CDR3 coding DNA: TGCGCCAGCAGCTTGGAGACAGACCGGCAGTACTTC. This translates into CASSLETDRQYF.

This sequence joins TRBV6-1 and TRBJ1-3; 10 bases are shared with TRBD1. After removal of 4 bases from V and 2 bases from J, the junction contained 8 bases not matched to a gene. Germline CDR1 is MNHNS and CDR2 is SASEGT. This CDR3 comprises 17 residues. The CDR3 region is CASSVGTGVLPGNTIYF. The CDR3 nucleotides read TGTGCCAGCAGTGTTGGGACAGGGGTGTTACCTGGAAACACCATATATTTT.

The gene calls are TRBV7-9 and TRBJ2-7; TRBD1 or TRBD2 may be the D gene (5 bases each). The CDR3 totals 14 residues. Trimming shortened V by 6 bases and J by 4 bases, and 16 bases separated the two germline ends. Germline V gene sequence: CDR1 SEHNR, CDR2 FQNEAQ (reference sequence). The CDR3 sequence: CASSAGARAYEQYF. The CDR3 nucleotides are TGTGCCAGCAGTGCCGGGGCCAGGGCATACGAGCAGTACTTC.

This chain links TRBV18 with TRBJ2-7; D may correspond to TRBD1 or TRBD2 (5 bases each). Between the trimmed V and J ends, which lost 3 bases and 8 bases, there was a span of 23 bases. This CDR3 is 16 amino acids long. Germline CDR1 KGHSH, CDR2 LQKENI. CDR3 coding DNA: TGTGCCAGCTCACCCACCCCCGGGGCCTCCTCTTTCAAGCAGTACTTC. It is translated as CASSPTPGASSFKQYF. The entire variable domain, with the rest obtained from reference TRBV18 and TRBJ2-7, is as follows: NAGVMQNPRHLVRRRGQEARLRCSPMKGHSHVYWYRQLPEEGLKFMVYLQKENIIDESGMPKERFSAEFPKEGPSILRIQQVVRGDSAAYFCASSPTPGASSFKQYFGPGTRLTVT.

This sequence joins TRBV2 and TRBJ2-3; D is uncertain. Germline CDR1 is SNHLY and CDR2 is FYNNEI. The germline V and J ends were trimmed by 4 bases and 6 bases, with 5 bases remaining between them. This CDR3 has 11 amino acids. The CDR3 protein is CASSGQDTQYF. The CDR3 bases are TGTGCCAGCAGTGGCCAGGATACGCAGTATTTT.

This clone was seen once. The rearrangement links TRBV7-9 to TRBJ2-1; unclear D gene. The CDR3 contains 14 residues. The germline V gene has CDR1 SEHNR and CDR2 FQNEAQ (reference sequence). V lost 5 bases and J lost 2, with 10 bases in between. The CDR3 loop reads CASSTRQAYNEQFF. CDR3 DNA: TGTGCCAGCAGCACCCGCCAGGCCTACAATGAGCAGTTCTTC.

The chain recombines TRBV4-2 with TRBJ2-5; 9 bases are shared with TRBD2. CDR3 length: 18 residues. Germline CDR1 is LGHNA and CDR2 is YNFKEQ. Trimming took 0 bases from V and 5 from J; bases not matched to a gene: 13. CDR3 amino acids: CASSQDGLAGRRRETQYF. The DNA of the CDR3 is TGTGCCAGCAGCCAAGATGGCCTAGCGGGAAGGAGGAGGGAGACCCAGTACTTC.

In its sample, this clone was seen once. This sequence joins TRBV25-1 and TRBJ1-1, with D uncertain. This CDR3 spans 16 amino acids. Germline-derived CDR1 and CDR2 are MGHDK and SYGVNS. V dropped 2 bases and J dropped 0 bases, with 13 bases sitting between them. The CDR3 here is CASSEHLGPMNTEAFF. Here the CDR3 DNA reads TGTGCCAGCAGTGAACACCTCGGACCTATGAACACTGAAGCTTTCTTT.

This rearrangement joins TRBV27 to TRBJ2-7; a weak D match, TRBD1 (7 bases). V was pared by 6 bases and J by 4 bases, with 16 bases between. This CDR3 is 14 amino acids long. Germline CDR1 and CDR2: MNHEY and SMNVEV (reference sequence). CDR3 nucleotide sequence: TGTGCCAGCAGCCCTCACAGGGGAGGTTACGAGCAGTACTTC. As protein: CASSPHRGGYEQYF.

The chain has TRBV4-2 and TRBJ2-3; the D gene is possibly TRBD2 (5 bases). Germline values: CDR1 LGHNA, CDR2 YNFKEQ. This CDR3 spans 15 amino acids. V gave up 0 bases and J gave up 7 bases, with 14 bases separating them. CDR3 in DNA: TGTGCCAGCAGCCAAGAGTCGCGGGTCGGATATACGCAGTATTTT. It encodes CASSQESRVGYTQYF.

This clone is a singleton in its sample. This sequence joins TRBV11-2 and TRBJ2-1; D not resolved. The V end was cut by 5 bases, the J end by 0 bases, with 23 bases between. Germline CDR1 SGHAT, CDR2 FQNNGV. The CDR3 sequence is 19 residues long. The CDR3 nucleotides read TGTGCCAGCAGCCGACCTCTTAGAGTCGGTAAGAGCTCCTACAATGAGCAGTTCTTC. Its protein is CASSRPLRVGKSSYNEQFF.

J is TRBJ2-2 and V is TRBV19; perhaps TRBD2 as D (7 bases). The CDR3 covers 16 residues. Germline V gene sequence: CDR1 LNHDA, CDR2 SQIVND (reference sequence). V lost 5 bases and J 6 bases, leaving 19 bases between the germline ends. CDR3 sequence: CASSPGDYKFSGELFF. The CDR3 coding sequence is TGTGCCAGTAGTCCAGGGGACTATAAGTTCTCCGGGGAGCTGTTTTTT.

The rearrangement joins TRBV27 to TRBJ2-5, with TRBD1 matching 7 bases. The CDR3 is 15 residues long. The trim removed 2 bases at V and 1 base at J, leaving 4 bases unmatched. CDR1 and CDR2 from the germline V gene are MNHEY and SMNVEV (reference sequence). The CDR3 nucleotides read TGTGCCAGCAGTTTACTAGGGGGCACCCAAGAGACCCAGTACTTC. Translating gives CASSLLGGTQETQYF.

The CDR3 reads CASSRTSGRANEQFF. CDR3 sequence (DNA): TGTGCCAGCAGCAGGACTAGCGGGAGGGCCAATGAGCAGTTCTTC. The chain recombines TRBV2 with TRBJ2-1; TRBD2 matches at 15 bases. V was pared by 6 bases and J by 6 bases, with 3 bases of the junction left unmatched. The CDR3 length is 15 residues. Germline V gene sequence: CDR1 SNHLY, CDR2 FYNNEI.

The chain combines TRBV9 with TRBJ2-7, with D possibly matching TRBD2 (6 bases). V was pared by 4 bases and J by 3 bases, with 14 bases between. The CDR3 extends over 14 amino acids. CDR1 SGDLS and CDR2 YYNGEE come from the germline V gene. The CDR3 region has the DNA TGTGCCAGCAGCACCCGCGGGGACTTCTACGAGCAGTACTTC. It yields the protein CASSTRGDFYEQYF. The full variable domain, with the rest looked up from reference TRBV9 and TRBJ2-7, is DSGVTQTPKHLITATGQRVTLRCSPRSGDLSVYWYQQSLDQGLQFLIQYYNGEERAKGNILERFSAQQFPDLHSELNLSSLELGDSALYFCASSTRGDFYEQYFGPGTRLTVT.

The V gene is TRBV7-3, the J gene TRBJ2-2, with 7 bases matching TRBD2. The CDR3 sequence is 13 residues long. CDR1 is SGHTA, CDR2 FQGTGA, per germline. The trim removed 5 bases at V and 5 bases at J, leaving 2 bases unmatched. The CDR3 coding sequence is TGTGCCAGCAGCCCAGCGGGAACCGGGGAGCTGTTTTTT. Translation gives CASSPAGTGELFF.

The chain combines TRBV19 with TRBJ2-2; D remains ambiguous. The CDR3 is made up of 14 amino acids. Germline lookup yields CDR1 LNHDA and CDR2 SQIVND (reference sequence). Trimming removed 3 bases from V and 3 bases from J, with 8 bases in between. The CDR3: CASSIVRYTGELFF. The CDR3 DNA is TGTGCCAGTAGTATTGTCCGATACACCGGGGAGCTGTTTTTT.

The CDR3 is CATTSGSLAYNEQFF. DNA of the CDR3: TGTGCCACCACTAGCGGGAGTTTAGCCTACAATGAGCAGTTCTTC. V is TRBV15 and J is TRBJ2-1, with 10 bases that match TRBD2. There are 15 residues in the CDR3. Trimming at V came to 7 bases and at J to 2 bases, leaving 5 bases not matched to a gene. The germline CDR1 and CDR2 sequences are LNHNV and YYDKDF (reference sequence).

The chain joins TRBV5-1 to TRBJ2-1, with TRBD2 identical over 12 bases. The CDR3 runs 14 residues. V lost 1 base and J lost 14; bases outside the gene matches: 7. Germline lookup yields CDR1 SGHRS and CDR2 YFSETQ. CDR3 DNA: TGCGCCAGCAGCTTGCTAGCGGGAGGGATCGGGGAGTTCTTC. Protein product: CASSLLAGGIGEFF.

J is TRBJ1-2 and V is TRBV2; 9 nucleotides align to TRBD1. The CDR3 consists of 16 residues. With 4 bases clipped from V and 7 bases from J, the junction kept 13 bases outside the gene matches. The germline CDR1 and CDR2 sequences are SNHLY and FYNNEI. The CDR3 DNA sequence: TGTGCCAGCAGTGTAACGACCGGGACAGGGTTTTCTGGCTACACCTTC. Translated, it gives CASSVTTGTGFSGYTF. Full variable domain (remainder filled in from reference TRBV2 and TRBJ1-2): EPEVTQTPSHQVTQMGQEVILRCVPISNHLYFYWYRQILGQKVEFLVSFYNNEISEKSEIFDDQFSVERPDGSNFTLKIRSTKLEDSAMYFCASSVTTGTGFSGYTFGSGTRLTVV.

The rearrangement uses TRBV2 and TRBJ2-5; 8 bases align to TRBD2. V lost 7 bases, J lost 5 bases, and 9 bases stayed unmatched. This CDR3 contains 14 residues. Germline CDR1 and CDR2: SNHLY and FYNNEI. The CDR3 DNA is TGTGCCAGCATCGGGAGGGTAGGTGAGGAGACCCAGTACTTC. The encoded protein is CASIGRVGEETQYF.